This TCR beta chain was captured by sequencing in a study of CD8 T cells in ankylosing spondylitis. Findings and caveats of the study: Within ankylosing spondylitis blood, a TCR beta motif made up of roughly eight highly homologous variants appeared to be characteristic.

This clonotype was observed many times. Antigen specificity is unknown. V was cut by 6 bases and J by 1 base, with 10 bases left in between. CDR1 is SQVTM, CDR2 ANQGSEA, per germline. This CDR3 has 12 amino acids. Making the TCR beta libraries involved quantitative 5'-RACE with molecular barcodes. TCRdb recomputed calls from the 5' RACE reads with MiXCR, one row per CDR3 protein. In the table there are approximately 300,000 distinct CDR3 sequences, about a fifth of which are singletons. The sample taken for sequencing was blood, either unsorted or a sorted T cell fraction (not recorded which). This sequence was found in a female donor with ankylosing spondylitis or in good health (not recorded which). The chain links TRBV29-1 to TRBJ2-7; tentatively, D is TRBD2 (5 bases). The CDR3 nucleotides are TGCAGCGTGAGGGCCGCTTCCTACGAGCAGTACTTC. Translation gives CSVRAASYEQYF.